The 16 T cell receptor beta chains in this list originate from one sample, sequenced in a study of identical twins. Each CDR3 protein is one row after TCRdb ran MiXCR on the 5' RACE reads. The sample comprises nearly 900,000 distinct CDR3 sequences, about 12% of which are singletons, and around 1.5% rests with the top ten. This same sample was also part of a study on yellow fever vaccine responses in identical twins.

Sequenced sample: PBMCs. These receptors were obtained from a woman aged 18-30 years in good health.

The V and J genes are TRBV20-1 and TRBJ2-5; 7 positions match TRBD1. Germline V gives CDR1 DFQATT, CDR2 SNEGSKA (reference sequence). V lost 2 bases to trimming and J lost 2 bases; unmatched junction nucleotides: 2. The CDR3 covers 13 residues. The CDR3 sequence: CSARHRGQETQYF. DNA of the CDR3: TGCAGTGCTAGACACAGGGGACAAGAGACCCAGTACTTC.

Notes on this clonotype: It may be a read error: a sequence one base away is much more abundant. This chain joins TRBV24-1 and TRBJ2-2; D tentatively fits TRBD1 or TRBD2 (5 bases each). Trimming shortened V by 7 bases and J by 4 bases, and 6 bases separated the two germline ends. This CDR3 is built from 12 residues. In germline, CDR1 is KGHDR, CDR2 SFDVKD. In nucleotides, the CDR3 is TGTGCCACCAGCGGGGCCACCGGGGAGCTGTTTTTT. Encoded protein: CATSGATGELFF.

The sample holds one count of this clonotype. V is TRBV12-3 or TRBV12-4 and J is TRBJ2-1; perhaps TRBD1 as D (6 bases). The CDR3 has 18 residues. V was trimmed by 1 base and J by 3 bases, leaving 19 bases between them. CDR3 nucleotides: TGTGCCAGCAGTTTAGGACCTCCGAGGGACATTGTCTACAATGAGCAGTTCTTC. Amino acid sequence: CASSLGPPRDIVYNEQFF.

The V gene is TRBV3-1, the J gene TRBJ2-1, with D perhaps assigned TRBD1 or TRBD2 (5 bases each). CDR3 size: 16 residues. Germline lookup yields CDR1 LGHDT and CDR2 YNNKEL (reference sequence). Trimming shortened V by 4 bases and J by 4 bases, and 17 bases separated the two germline ends. The CDR3, as DNA: TGTGCCAGCAGCCCACTCCCCGGGGCAGGGTACAATGAGCAGTTCTTC. Protein product: CASSPLPGAGYNEQFF.

This clonotype was observed many times. This chain connects TRBV11-2 to TRBJ2-1, with 11 positions matching TRBD2. Per the germline V gene, CDR1 is SGHAT and CDR2 is FQNNGV. V lost 0 bases and J lost 7; bases outside the gene matches: 2. The CDR3 consists of 15 residues. CDR3 DNA sequence: TGTGCCAGCAGCTTAGAAGGGACTAGCGGAAATGAGCAGTTCTTC. Protein: CASSLEGTSGNEQFF.

This clonotype was counted a few times. This chain links TRBV5-1 with TRBJ2-2; 7 bases align to TRBD2. V lost 3 bases, J lost 2 bases, and 10 bases stayed unmatched. Germline V gene sequence: CDR1 SGHRS, CDR2 YFSETQ. This CDR3 has 17 amino acids. CDR3 sequence (DNA): TGCGCCAGCAGCTGGGGGTCTAGCGGAGGAAACACCGGGGAGCTGTTTTTT. Protein product: CASSWGSSGGNTGELFF. Full variable domain (outside the CDR3, taken from reference TRBV5-1 and TRBJ2-2): KAGVTQTPRYLIKTRGQQVTLSCSPISGHRSVSWYQQTPGQGLQFLFEYFSETQRNKGNFPGRFSGRQFSNSRSEMNVSTLELGDSALYLCASSWGSSGGNTGELFFGEGSRLTVL.

The chain recombines TRBV5-5 with TRBJ1-5; D is unclear. Trimming removed 0 bases from V and 3 bases from J, with 13 bases in between. The length of the CDR3 is 16 residues. Germline CDR1 reads SGHKS; CDR2 reads YYEKEE (reference sequence). The CDR3 bases are TGTGCCAGCAGCTTGGCTGGTCAGACTTTCAATCAGCCCCAGCATTTT. Translated: CASSLAGQTFNQPQHF.

The rearrangement links TRBV4-2 to TRBJ2-5; possibly TRBD2 for D (5 bases). Trimming cost V 10 bases and J 9 bases, with 21 bases left between them. The CDR3 length is 13 residues. In germline, CDR1 is LGHNA, CDR2 YNFKEQ. CDR3 amino acids: CAMSSGVLGSQYF. Written as DNA, the CDR3 is TGTGCCATGAGCTCCGGGGTCCTCGGCTCCCAGTACTTC.

The V gene is TRBV7-2, the J gene TRBJ1-1, with TRBD1 as a possible D gene (5 bases). The V gene's germline CDR1 is SGHTA and CDR2 FQGNSA. Trimming removed 5 bases at V and 6 bases at J, with 16 bases between. This CDR3 is built from 14 residues. The CDR3 coding sequence is TGTGCCAGCAGCCCCGACAGATTGGGGGCTGAAGCTTTCTTT. It specifies CASSPDRLGAEAFF.

The CDR3 loop is CASSLAGLAGVETQYF. The CDR3 DNA reads TGCGCCAGCAGCTTGGCGGGACTAGCGGGAGTAGAGACCCAGTACTTC. This chain links TRBV5-1 with TRBJ2-5, with 14 bases matching TRBD2. V shed 0 bases and J 4 bases; nucleotides not matched to a gene: 2. CDR1 and CDR2 from the germline V gene are SGHRS and YFSETQ. This CDR3 has 16 amino acids.

This clonotype has a handful of counts. The chain carries TRBV28 and TRBJ2-5; D gene uncertain. Per germline, CDR1 MDHEN and CDR2 SYDVKM. The CDR3 loop spans 15 amino acids. Deletions cut 2 bases from V and 5 bases from J, with 15 bases between. The CDR3 loop reads CASSLRSIQTETQYF. The CDR3 region has the DNA TGTGCCAGCAGTTTAAGGTCTATACAGACGGAGACCCAGTACTTC.

This clonotype has a count of ten or more. The chain joins TRBV5-1 to TRBJ2-2; TRBD1 might be the D (5 bases). Trimming shortened V by 0 bases and J by 5 bases, and 11 bases separated the two germline ends. The germline CDR1 and CDR2 sequences are SGHRS and YFSETQ. This CDR3 contains 15 residues. The CDR3, as DNA: TGCGCCAGCAGCTTGGGCAGGGCAGGGACCGGGGAGCTGTTTTTT. Encoded protein: CASSLGRAGTGELFF.

The V and J genes are TRBV6-5 and TRBJ2-1; possibly TRBD1 or TRBD2 for D (5 bases each). The germline CDR1 and CDR2 sequences are MNHEY and SVGAGI. V dropped 0 bases and J dropped 7 bases, with 13 bases sitting between them. This CDR3 has 15 amino acids. In nucleotides, the CDR3 is TGTGCCAGCAGTTACTCTGGGGGAACCCGAAATGAGCAGTTCTTC. Protein sequence: CASSYSGGTRNEQFF.

This clonotype was found a few times. The V call is TRBV6-5, the J call TRBJ2-5; the match to TRBD2 covers 9 bases. This CDR3 region has 14 residues. V was clipped by 4 bases and J by 4 bases; unmatched bases: 4. The germline V gene encodes CDR1 MNHEY and CDR2 SVGAGI. Written as DNA, the CDR3 is TGTGCCAGCAGTTTCGGAGCGGGAGGAGAGACCCAGTACTTC. It codes for CASSFGAGGETQYF.

Ten or more counts support this clonotype. This sequence joins TRBV6-5 and TRBJ1-1; D is unresolved. The V end lost 3 bases, the J end lost 0 bases, and 5 bases lay between the germline ends. The CDR3 is 13 residues long. Germline CDR1 MNHEY, CDR2 SVGAGI. CDR3 nucleotide sequence: TGTGCCAGCAGTTATTCAGTGAACACTGAAGCTTTCTTT. Translated, it gives CASSYSVNTEAFF.

This clonotype was counted many times. This chain uses TRBV6-1 with TRBJ2-7; 12 nucleotides agree with TRBD2. This CDR3 is built from 15 residues. The germline gives CDR1 MNHNS, CDR2 SASEGT. The V gene end was trimmed by 6 bases and the J gene end by 3 bases; junction bases not matched to a gene: 6. The DNA of the CDR3 is TGTGCCAGCAGCATCGGGACTAGCGGGTTCTACGAGCAGTACTTC. Translation gives CASSIGTSGFYEQYF.